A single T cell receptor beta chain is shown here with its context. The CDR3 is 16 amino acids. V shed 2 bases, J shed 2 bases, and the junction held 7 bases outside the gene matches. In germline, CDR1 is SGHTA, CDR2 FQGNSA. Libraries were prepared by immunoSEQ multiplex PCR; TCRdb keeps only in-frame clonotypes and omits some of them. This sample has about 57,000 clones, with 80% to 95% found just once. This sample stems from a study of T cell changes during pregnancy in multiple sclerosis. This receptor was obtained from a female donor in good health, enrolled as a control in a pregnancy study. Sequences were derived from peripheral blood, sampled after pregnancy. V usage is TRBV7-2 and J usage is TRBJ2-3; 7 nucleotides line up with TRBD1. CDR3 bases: TGTGCCAGCAGCTTATGGGACAGCGTCTTCACAGATACGCAGTATTTT. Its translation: CASSLWDSVFTDTQYF. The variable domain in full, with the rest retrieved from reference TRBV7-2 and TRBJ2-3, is GAGVSQSPSNKVTEKGKDVELRCDPISGHTALYWYRQSLGQGLEFLIYFQGNSAPDKSGLPSDRFSAERTGGSVSTLTIQRTQQEDSAVYLCASSLWDSVFTDTQYFGPGTRLTVL.